The present T cell receptor (beta chain) was sequenced within a study of low-dose radiotherapy and immunotherapy resistance in tumors. All of the donors were given nivolumab, ipilimumab, aspirin, low-dose cyclophosphamide and low-dose radiotherapy as part of RACIN, a single-arm trial. The CDR3 totals 14 residues. V gave up 4 bases and J gave up 7 bases; unmatched junction bases: 6. Looked up from germline, CDR1 is SGHRS and CDR2 is YFSETQ. TRAV and TRBV primers primed cDNA for both TCRalpha and TCRbeta. A roughly 20-cycle PCR with a constant-region primer and V-primer adapter amplified TCRs. TCRdb re-called the reads through MiXCR, storing one row per CDR3 protein. The table lists about 17,000 distinct CDR3 sequences, around 70% of them singletons.

The gene calls are TRBV5-1 and TRBJ2-1; 9 bases align to TRBD1. The TCR was taken from a human donor with advanced metastatic prostate, ovarian, gallbladder or colorectal cancer (not recorded which). This table probably holds off-target reads from a library built for another chain. CDR3 sequence (DNA): TGCGCCAGCAGCCCCCCGGGACAGGGTAATGAGCAGTTCTTC. Translating it yields CASSPPGQGNEQFF.